Presented here are 22 T cell receptor beta chains from one specimen sequenced in a study of T cell repertoires in cytomegalovirus infection. Their target antigens are unknown. TCRdb re-called the reads through MiXCR, storing one row per CDR3 protein. This sample has 800,000 to 950,000 distinct CDR3 sequences, with approximately 29% found just once. The sequencing here drew on cultured CD8+ T cells from PBMCs, taken from culture after CMV antigen stimulation. These receptors all stem from a human donor in good health (CMV status not recorded). Some clones in this sample may be carry-over from other donors' samples.

There are a few counts of this clonotype. The gene calls are TRBV11-3 and TRBJ2-5; 8 bases are shared with TRBD2. J lost 1 base, V lost 5 bases, and 9 bases had no gene match. Germline loops: CDR1 SGHNT, CDR2 YENEEA. The CDR3 totals 16 residues. The CDR3 is CASSQKSTSAQETQYF. The CDR3 DNA sequence: TGTGCCAGCAGCCAAAAATCGACTAGCGCCCAAGAGACCCAGTACTTC. Using reference TRBV11-3 and TRBJ2-5 for the parts outside the CDR3, the full variable domain is EAGVVQSPRYKIIEKKQPVAFWCNPISGHNTLYWYLQNLGQGPELLIRYENEEAVDDSQLPKDRFSAERLKGVDSTLKIQPAELGDSAVYLCASSQKSTSAQETQYFGPGTRLLVL.

The sample holds a few counts of this clonotype. V and J are TRBV4-2 and TRBJ2-3, with 10 bases lining up with TRBD2. The CDR3 runs 18 residues. Germline V gene lookup returns CDR1 LGHNA and CDR2 YNFKEQ. After removal of 0 bases from V and 2 bases from J, the junction contained 8 bases not matched to a gene. CDR3 sequence (DNA): TGTGCCAGCAGCCAAGATCGCCTAGCGGGGGTCCTCACAGATACGCAGTATTTT. This encodes CASSQDRLAGVLTDTQYF.

The V gene is TRBV10-3, the J gene TRBJ2-1, with D possibly TRBD2 on 6 matching bases. Germline V gene lookup returns CDR1 ENHRY and CDR2 SYGVKD. CDR3 length: 16 residues. The V gene lost 10 bases and the J gene lost 8 bases, with 27 bases spanning the gap. As DNA, the CDR3 is TGTGCCACCGTAACGTCCGGGACTGCGGGCGGACATGAGCAGTTCTTC. Protein product: CATVTSGTAGGHEQFF.

There are a few counts of this clonotype. The chain links TRBV6-6 to TRBJ2-1; the D gene is possibly TRBD2 (7 bases). There are 16 residues in the CDR3. The V gene's germline CDR1 is MNHNY and CDR2 SVGAGI (reference sequence). The V end was cut by 2 bases, the J end by 1 base, with 12 bases between. The CDR3 DNA follows: TGTGCCAGCAGTTACGGGAGGGGACATTCCTACAATGAGCAGTTCTTC. It is translated as CASSYGRGHSYNEQFF.

This clonotype turned up a few times. This rearrangement joins TRBV7-3 to TRBJ2-5, with D perhaps matching TRBD1 (6 bases). The CDR3 is made up of 16 amino acids. Germline CDR1 SGHTA, CDR2 FQGTGA. Trimming stripped 2 bases from V and 1 base from J, with 14 bases between. The chain's CDR3 is CASSLGGRGAQETQYF. DNA of the CDR3: TGTGCCAGCAGCTTAGGAGGCAGGGGAGCCCAAGAGACCCAGTACTTC. Using reference TRBV7-3 and TRBJ2-5 for the parts outside the CDR3, the full variable domain is GAGVSQTPSNKVTEKGKYVELRCDPISGHTALYWYRQSLGQGPEFLIYFQGTGAADDSGLPNDRFFAVRPEGSVSTLKIQRTERGDSAVYLCASSLGGRGAQETQYFGPGTRLLVL.

CDR3 loop: CASSSGQAVGTDTQYF. The CDR3 bases are TGTGCCAGCAGTTCGGGACAGGCGGTGGGTACAGATACGCAGTATTTT. The rearrangement links TRBV28 to TRBJ2-3; 8 bases fit TRBD1. This CDR3 is built from 16 residues. The germline CDR1 and CDR2 sequences are MDHEN and SYDVKM. The ends lost 4 bases at V and 3 bases at J; junction bases unmatched: 9.

Notes on this clonotype: The limits of the CDR3 on the DNA are not certain, so only TCRdb's listed CDR3 is given. This rearrangement joins TRBV6-8 to TRBJ2-2; the D call of TRBD1 is as the table states it, not checked on the DNA. Looked up from germline, CDR1 is MNHGY and CDR2 is SAAAGT. Ends included, the CDR3 has 16 residues. The CDR3: CASSSSTGADTGELFF.

This clonotype was picked up one time. This rearrangement joins TRBV29-1 to TRBJ1-2; D is undetermined. This CDR3 has 13 residues. CDR1 SQVTM and CDR2 ANQGSEA come from the germline V gene. Trimming took 0 bases from V and 7 from J, leaving 12 bases between them. CDR3 nucleotide sequence: TGCAGCGTTGAAGATCTCACACCGGGTGGCTACACCTTC. Protein sequence: CSVEDLTPGGYTF.

This chain connects TRBV7-3 to TRBJ2-3; 8 nucleotides match TRBD1. The J segment lost 5 bases and the V segment lost 5 bases, leaving 6 bases of the junction unmatched. Germline CDR1 is SGHTA and CDR2 is FQGTGA. The CDR3 totals 14 residues. The CDR3 reads CASSRTGSKDTQYF. In DNA form, the CDR3 reads TGTGCCAGCAGCCGGACAGGGTCTAAAGATACGCAGTATTTT.

This clonotype was seen repeatedly, ten times or more. The junction differs from germline at one of its ends, possibly a read error. The J gene is TRBJ1-1, the V gene TRBV7-7; no firm D call. There are 15 residues in the CDR3. The V gene's germline CDR1 is SSHAT and CDR2 FNYEAQ (reference sequence). The DNA of the CDR3 is TGTGCTAGCAGCCCCCAACTCGACCGGACGGCTGAAGCTTTCTTT. Translated, it gives CASSPQLDRTAEAFF.

The rearrangement links TRBV2 to TRBJ2-2; D may match TRBD1 or TRBD2 (5 bases each). The germline V gene encodes CDR1 SNHLY and CDR2 FYNNEI. The V end was cut by 6 bases, the J end by 0 bases, with 11 bases between. CDR3 size: 15 residues. The chain's CDR3 is CASRYWDANTGELFF. The CDR3 nucleotides are TGTGCCAGCAGGTACTGGGACGCGAACACCGGGGAGCTGTTTTTT.

This chain joins TRBV27 and TRBJ2-7, with D perhaps TRBD2 (6 bases). V was clipped by 0 bases and J by 0 bases, with 12 bases between them. CDR1 and CDR2 from the germline V gene are MNHEY and SMNVEV (reference sequence). The CDR3 is 16 amino acids. The CDR3 coding sequence is TGTGCCAGCAGTTTATCGGGGGACGGGAGCTCCTACGAGCAGTACTTC. Its translation is CASSLSGDGSSYEQYF.

This clonotype has a handful of counts. The chain links TRBV19 to TRBJ2-1; 14 nucleotides agree with TRBD2. Trimming removed 0 bases from V and 5 bases from J; junction bases left unmatched: 3. Germline CDR1 LNHDA, CDR2 SQIVND (reference sequence). There are 17 residues in the CDR3. DNA for the CDR3: TGTGCCAGTAGTATAGAGGGGACTAGCGGGGGAGACAATGAGCAGTTCTTC. Its protein product is CASSIEGTSGGDNEQFF.

In this sample, this clonotype turned up a few times. The gene calls are TRBV6-6 and TRBJ2-2, with TRBD2 as a possible D gene (6 bases). The CDR3 extends over 16 amino acids. V gave up 1 base and J gave up 6 bases, with 15 bases separating them. The germline V gene has CDR1 MNHNY and CDR2 SVGAGI (reference sequence). For the CDR3, the DNA is TGTGCCAGCAGTTACTTCCCTAGCGAGGGGCCCGGGGAGCTGTTTTTT. It encodes CASSYFPSEGPGELFF.

The chain combines TRBV7-4 with TRBJ2-7, with 9 bases matching TRBD1. CDR1 is SGHVT and CDR2 is SQSDAQ in the germline V gene. The V gene end was trimmed by 5 bases and the J gene end by 4 bases; junction bases not matched to a gene: 12. This CDR3 is 16 amino acids long. DNA of the CDR3: TGTGCCAGCAGCCTTAAGACGGACAGGGGCTGGTACGAGCAGTACTTC. It codes for CASSLKTDRGWYEQYF.

This clonotype was seen a few times. The chain links TRBV7-9 to TRBJ1-3; no firm D call. In germline, CDR1 is SEHNR, CDR2 FQNEAQ (reference sequence). The CDR3 covers 16 residues. V was shortened by 0 bases and J by 0 bases, with 9 bases between the two germline ends. The CDR3 reads CASSLARSYSGNTIYF. CDR3 sequence (DNA): TGTGCCAGCAGCTTAGCGAGGTCCTACTCTGGAAACACCATATATTTT. The full variable domain, its missing parts supplied by reference TRBV7-9 and TRBJ1-3, is DTGVSQNPRHKITKRGQNVTFRCDPISEHNRLYWYRQTLGQGPEFLTYFQNEAQLEKSRLLSDRFSAERPKGSFSTLEIQRTEQGDSAMYLCASSLARSYSGNTIYFGEGSWLTVV.

V usage is TRBV11-2 and J usage is TRBJ2-5, with no clear D. In germline, CDR1 is SGHAT, CDR2 FQNNGV. The CDR3 contains 15 residues. The germline V and J ends were trimmed by 0 bases and 2 bases, with 10 bases remaining between them. The CDR3 coding sequence is TGTGCCAGCAGCTTAGACTTAGGAGTACAAGAGACCCAGTACTTC. Translated, it gives CASSLDLGVQETQYF.

The CDR3 is CASSPERRGANTEAFF. The CDR3 DNA reads as TGTGCCAGCAGCCCAGAGCGACGGGGGGCGAACACTGAAGCTTTCTTT. The V call is TRBV7-8, the J call TRBJ1-1; TRBD1 might be the D (6 bases). Trimming pared 5 bases from V and 1 base from J, leaving 17 bases between. Germline V CDR1 and CDR2: SGHVS, FQNEAQ. This CDR3 is 16 amino acids long.

This clonotype was detected only a few times. The J gene is TRBJ1-2, the V gene TRBV7-8; D gene ambiguous. The length of the CDR3 is 17 residues. Germline-derived CDR1 and CDR2 are SGHVS and FQNEAQ. The V and J ends lost 5 bases and 2 bases respectively, with 21 bases between them. In DNA form, the CDR3 reads TGTGCCAGCAGCCCCCCAGAGTTGGCAGGAAAGAACTATGGCTACACCTTC. Translated, it gives CASSPPELAGKNYGYTF.

This clonotype was observed many times. The chain combines TRBV5-6 with TRBJ1-1, with D unresolved. This CDR3 spans 14 amino acids. Germline values: CDR1 SGHDT, CDR2 YYEEEE. With 3 bases removed from V and 4 bases from J, the gap between germline ends came to 13 bases. As DNA, the CDR3 is TGTGCCAGCAGCTCGGGAGGAGGAGGCACTGAAGCTTTCTTT. It codes for CASSSGGGGTEAFF.

CDR3 in DNA: TGCGCCAGCACTAGCGGGGGGTACGGGGAGCTGTTTTTT. This codes for CASTSGGYGELFF. The rearrangement joins TRBV10-2 to TRBJ2-2; TRBD2 matches at 11 bases. Germline V gives CDR1 WSHSY, CDR2 SAAADI. The CDR3 covers 13 residues. The V gene end was trimmed by 7 bases and the J gene end by 7 bases; junction bases not matched to a gene: 2.

This clonotype was detected a few times. This chain uses TRBV6-6 with TRBJ1-5, with no clear D. The CDR3 loop spans 15 amino acids. Between the trimmed V and J ends, which lost 6 bases and 4 bases, there was a span of 16 bases. Germline-derived CDR1 and CDR2 are MNHNY and SVGAGI (reference sequence). The CDR3 sequence: CASRKTQERNQPQHF. For the CDR3, the DNA is TGTGCCAGCAGAAAGACCCAAGAGAGAAATCAGCCCCAGCATTTT.